These 26 T cell receptor beta chains originate from one sample sequenced in a study of T cells in Graves' hyperthyroidism and ophthalmopathy. The TCR beta CDR3 regions underwent amplification using RNA transcripts as the source. TCR CDR3 underwent first-round RT-PCR with the HTBI primer set. One entry per CDR3 protein results from TCRdb running MiXCR on the multiplex PCR reads. In the table there are approximately 600,000 distinct CDR3 sequences, 11% to 15% of which are singletons. Specimen: blood. The origin of the receptors is a woman in her 30s with Graves' hyperthyroidism that later progressed to Graves' ophthalmopathy.

This clonotype came up many times. The gene calls are TRBV19 and TRBJ1-5; weak D call: TRBD1 (5 bases). Deletions cut 1 base from V and 4 bases from J, with 8 bases between. This CDR3 region has 14 residues. CDR1 is LNHDA and CDR2 is SQIVND in the germline V gene (reference sequence). CDR3 DNA sequence: TGTGCCAGTAGTATAGCGGGGGGGAATCAGCCCCAGCATTTT. Its protein product is CASSIAGGNQPQHF.

This chain joins TRBV5-8 and TRBJ1-3, with 7 bases fitting TRBD1. The CDR3 extends over 15 amino acids. V gave up 4 bases and J gave up 2 bases; unmatched junction bases: 6. CDR1 is SGHTS and CDR2 is YDEGEE in the germline V gene. In DNA form, the CDR3 reads TGTGCCAGCAGCCAAGGGACAGCGGCTGGAAACACCATATATTTT. Translated: CASSQGTAAGNTIYF.

This clonotype turned up a few times. The CDR3 protein is CASSRGDTLSNEQFF. The CDR3 DNA reads TGTGCCAGCTCCAGGGGGGACACCCTATCGAATGAGCAGTTCTTC. The rearrangement uses TRBV6-2 or TRBV6-3 and TRBJ2-1, with D perhaps TRBD1 (7 bases). Germline CDR1 is MNHEY and CDR2 is SVGEGT. Trimming left V 8 bases short and J 7 bases short, with 21 bases between. The CDR3 consists of 15 residues.

There are a few counts of this clonotype. The rearrangement links TRBV7-2 to TRBJ2-5; D is perhaps TRBD1 (5 bases). The germline CDR1 and CDR2 sequences are SGHTA and FQGNSA. The CDR3 sequence is 14 residues long. Trimming took 5 bases from V and 1 from J, leaving 11 bases between them. The CDR3 loop reads CASSLQQAQETQYF. CDR3 nucleotides: TGTGCCAGCAGCCTACAACAGGCCCAAGAGACCCAGTACTTC.

This clonotype appeared a few times. V gene TRBV20-1 combines with J gene TRBJ2-7, with TRBD1 matching 7 bases. There are 15 residues in the CDR3. The ends lost 2 bases at V and 5 bases at J; junction bases unmatched: 12. Per germline, CDR1 DFQATT and CDR2 SNEGSKA (reference sequence). The DNA for the CDR3 is TGCAGTGCTAGATCTTTCACCGGACAGGAGGACGAGCAGTACTTC. Its translation is CSARSFTGQEDEQYF.

This clonotype was seen ten or more times. The gene calls are TRBV4-1 and TRBJ2-3; TRBD1 aligns across 8 bases. This CDR3 is built from 15 residues. The ends lost 5 bases at V and 1 base at J; junction bases unmatched: 5. The germline gives CDR1 MGHRA, CDR2 YSYEKL. The CDR3 coding sequence is TGCGCCAGCAGCTATCCGGGACAGGGCACAGATACGCAGTATTTT. Protein sequence: CASSYPGQGTDTQYF.

Ten or more counts support this clonotype. CDR3 sequence: CASSARDRISYEQYF. Here the CDR3 DNA reads TGTGCCAGCAGCGCCCGGGACCGCATTTCCTACGAGCAGTACTTC. This rearrangement joins TRBV9 to TRBJ2-7; either TRBD1 or TRBD2 may supply D (5 bases each). This CDR3 region has 15 residues. Trimming shortened V by 3 bases and J by 1 base, and 14 bases separated the two germline ends. Looked up from germline, CDR1 is SGDLS and CDR2 is YYNGEE. Variable domain in full (rest from reference TRBV9 and TRBJ2-7): DSGVTQTPKHLITATGQRVTLRCSPRSGDLSVYWYQQSLDQGLQFLIQYYNGEERAKGNILERFSAQQFPDLHSELNLSSLELGDSALYFCASSARDRISYEQYFGPGTRLTVT.

This clonotype was counted only a few times. This chain uses TRBV5-1 with TRBJ2-7; D may be TRBD1 (6 bases). The CDR3 is 12 amino acids. Trimming stripped 7 bases from V and 3 bases from J, with 11 bases between. CDR1 and CDR2 from the germline V gene are SGHRS and YFSETQ. CDR3 nucleotide sequence: TGCGCCAGCGGTAAAGGGGGCTACGAGCAGTACTTC. Translated: CASGKGGYEQYF.

This clonotype was seen at least ten times. The rearrangement links TRBV19 to TRBJ2-2; no reliable D call. The CDR3 sequence is 16 residues long. Trimming shortened V by 5 bases and J by 6 bases, and 19 bases separated the two germline ends. CDR1 and CDR2 from the germline V gene are LNHDA and SQIVND (reference sequence). Written as DNA, the CDR3 is TGTGCCAGTAGTCCTCATGAGTTATTGCGGTCCGGGGAGCTGTTTTTT. Translated, it gives CASSPHELLRSGELFF.

This clonotype has a count of ten or more. This chain uses TRBV3-1 with TRBJ1-4; no reliable D call. The V gene lost 1 base and the J gene lost 7 bases, with 7 bases spanning the gap. CDR1 is LGHDT and CDR2 is YNNKEL in the germline V gene (reference sequence). The CDR3 spans 13 residues. CDR3 loop: CASSQARTEKLFF. As DNA, the CDR3 is TGTGCCAGCAGCCAAGCTAGGACTGAAAAACTGTTTTTT.

This clonotype was seen repeatedly, ten times or more. The chain links TRBV18 to TRBJ1-2; the D gene is possibly TRBD1 (5 bases). CDR3 length: 13 amino acids. The germline V gene has CDR1 KGHSH and CDR2 LQKENI. Trimming cost V 3 bases and J 6 bases, with 11 bases left between them. DNA for the CDR3: TGTGCCAGCTCACCGGGGATAGGGGATGGCTACACCTTC. Its protein is CASSPGIGDGYTF.

The sample holds a few counts of this clonotype. This chain joins TRBV14 and TRBJ2-1, with TRBD1 matching over 8 bases. Germline V lookup: CDR1 SGHDN, CDR2 FVKESK. With V trimmed by 6 bases and J by 3 bases, 1 base remained unmatched. The CDR3 consists of 13 residues. The CDR3, as DNA: TGTGCCAGCAGGGACAGGGTCTACAATGAGCAGTTCTTC. It specifies CASRDRVYNEQFF.

This clonotype was seen repeatedly, ten times or more. The J gene is TRBJ2-3, the V gene TRBV3-1, with 8 positions matching TRBD2. Losses at the gene ends were 1 base for V and 8 bases for J; bases not matched to a gene: 11. The CDR3 extends over 16 amino acids. Germline CDR1 is LGHDT and CDR2 is YNNKEL (reference sequence). CDR3 coding DNA: TGTGCCAGCAGCCAAGGAACTAGCGGCCCTGTCGGTACGCAGTATTTT. It codes for CASSQGTSGPVGTQYF.

This clonotype was counted ten times or more. The junction shows a germline mismatch at one end, possibly a read error. V and J are TRBV24-1 and TRBJ1-1; 10 bases map to TRBD1. The V gene's germline CDR1 is KGHDR and CDR2 SFDVKD. The CDR3 has 15 amino acids. The CDR3 DNA reads as TGTGCCACCAGTGATGCCGGGACAGGGGACACTGAAGCCTTCTTT. Translated, it gives CATSDAGTGDTEAFF.

About this clonotype itself: A read error is possible here, since a much larger clone lies one base away. The chain is built from TRBV12-5 and TRBJ2-3; TRBD1 aligns across 8 bases. The J segment lost 2 bases and the V segment lost 10 bases, leaving 8 bases of the junction unmatched. CDR3 size: 14 residues. CDR1 and CDR2 from the germline V gene are LGHNT and FRNRAP. CDR3 in DNA: TGTGCTAATGGATTGACAGGGGCCACAGATACGCAGTATTTT. It translates to CANGLTGATDTQYF.

This clonotype was found many times. The J gene is TRBJ1-1, the V gene TRBV28, with a possible D match to TRBD1 (6 bases). Germline assignment: CDR1 MDHEN and CDR2 SYDVKM. The CDR3 is made up of 14 amino acids. V lost 5 bases and J 10 bases, leaving 20 bases between the germline ends. The CDR3 loop is CASSPTGGRVVAFF. The CDR3 nucleotides are TGTGCCAGCAGTCCGACGGGGGGCAGGGTGGTAGCTTTCTTT.

On this clonotype itself: A much more abundant neighbour one base away suggests this may be a read error. V and J are TRBV30 and TRBJ1-4; 7 positions agree with TRBD1. In germline, CDR1 is GTSNPN, CDR2 SVGIG (reference sequence). The V gene end was trimmed by 6 bases and the J gene end by 5 bases; junction bases not matched to a gene: 6. CDR3 length: 13 amino acids. CDR3 DNA sequence: TGTGCCTGTACGACAGGGAGGAATGAAAAACTGTTTTTT. As protein: CACTTGRNEKLFF.

Concerning this clonotype: A much larger clone lies one base from this, so it may be a read error. The CDR3 sequence is CASSPPGAPELFF. The CDR3 coding sequence is TGTGCCAGCAGCCCTCCGGGGGCGCCGGAGCTGTTTTTT. J is TRBJ2-2 and V is TRBV3-1, with D perhaps given as TRBD1 or TRBD2 (6 bases each). The CDR3 contains 13 residues. Germline values: CDR1 LGHDT, CDR2 YNNKEL (reference sequence). Trimming took off 4 bases at V and 10 bases at J, with 13 bases between the two ends.

In nucleotides, the CDR3 is TGCGCCAGCAGTCATAGAAACAGTCTTGGGGCTTTCTTT. Its translation is CASSHRNSLGAFF. The genes are TRBV4-1 and TRBJ1-1; D is unclear. V lost 6 bases to trimming and J lost 11 bases, with 19 bases between them. Per germline, CDR1 MGHRA and CDR2 YSYEKL. The CDR3 runs to 13 residues.

This clonotype was observed a handful of times. One junction end does not reproduce the germline sequence, and a read error may be involved. V is TRBV27 and J is TRBJ2-1; 10 bases fit TRBD1. CDR1 MNHEY and CDR2 SMNVEV come from the germline V gene (reference sequence). The CDR3 consists of 16 residues. The CDR3 coding sequence is TGCGCCAGCAGTTTAACCGGGACAGGGGTCAGTAATGAGCAGTTCTTC. As protein: CASSLTGTGVSNEQFF.

This clonotype was seen many times. The CDR3 region has the DNA TGTGCCAGCAGTTTAAGACGGCCTTCCACTGAAGCTTTCTTT. Translated, it gives CASSLRRPSTEAFF. The gene calls are TRBV12-3 or TRBV12-4 and TRBJ1-1; no clear D gene. Trimming shortened V by 2 bases and J by 4 bases, and 11 bases separated the two germline ends. The length of the CDR3 is 14 residues.

This clonotype was picked up many times. The chain employs TRBV11-2 and TRBJ2-4; the D gene is possibly TRBD1 (6 bases). The CDR3 length is 15 residues. Germline V CDR1 and CDR2: SGHAT, FQNNGV. V dropped 1 base and J dropped 7 bases, with 14 bases sitting between them. CDR3 sequence: CASSLAPGDWNIQYF. CDR3 nucleotides: TGTGCCAGCAGCTTAGCCCCAGGGGATTGGAACATTCAGTACTTC.

This clonotype occurred many times. The gene calls are TRBV6-2 or TRBV6-3 and TRBJ1-1; D not certain. Trimming removed 2 bases from V and 2 bases from J, with 6 bases in between. There are 13 residues in the CDR3. Germline V gives CDR1 MNHEY, CDR2 SVGEGT. CDR3 in amino acids: CASSYHVNTEAFF. The DNA of the CDR3 is TGTGCCAGCAGTTACCACGTAAACACTGAAGCTTTCTTT.

This clonotype turned up a few times. The rearrangement joins TRBV7-9 to TRBJ1-1, with D unresolved. V lost 1 base and J 2 bases, leaving 20 bases between the germline ends. Germline CDR1 is SEHNR and CDR2 is FQNEAQ (reference sequence). CDR3 length: 18 amino acids. The CDR3 bases are TGTGCCAGCAGCTTAGGTATCTCCGGGGAGGCACCCAACACTGAAGCTTTCTTT. This encodes CASSLGISGEAPNTEAFF.

This clonotype was counted many times. This sequence joins TRBV11-3 and TRBJ2-5; D remains ambiguous. V gave up 0 bases and J gave up 4 bases, with 18 bases separating them. CDR1 is SGHNT and CDR2 is YENEEA in the germline V gene. CDR3 length: 17 amino acids. CDR3 DNA: TGTGCCAGCAGCTTAGATGTAACAGCAGACTGGATAGAGACCCAGTACTTC. Translation: CASSLDVTADWIETQYF.

This rearrangement joins TRBV9 to TRBJ2-3; D is possibly TRBD2 (5 bases). The CDR3 has 16 residues. In germline, CDR1 is SGDLS, CDR2 YYNGEE. Trimming took 2 bases from V and 4 from J, leaving 17 bases between them. The CDR3 here is CASSVRLPGGPDTQYF. The CDR3 nucleotides are TGTGCCAGCAGCGTGAGGCTCCCTGGAGGCCCAGATACGCAGTATTTT.